The text below deals with one T cell receptor beta chain. Its target is unknown. The record originates from a study of a mutant IDH1 vaccine in newly diagnosed glioma. Assay used: immunoSEQ multiplex PCR; TCRdb lists only in-frame clones, some missing. The profile shows approximately 76,000 clones, 91% of them singletons. Time point described: week 5, during vaccination. Vaccination comprised doses that each held 300 ug of mutant IDH1 20-mer peptide, plus topical imiquimod. CDR1 and CDR2 (germline): SEHNR, FQNEAQ (reference sequence). Trimming cost V 3 bases and J 8 bases; bases outside gene matches: 15. The CDR3 has 17 residues.

The sequencing here drew on PBMCs, taken from a glioma patient whose treatment included an IDH1 peptide vaccine. The chain carries TRBV7-9 and TRBJ1-4; 7 bases match TRBD1. The source of this sequence is a woman in her forties or fifties with glioma. The CDR3 nucleotides read TGTGCCAGCAGCTTCCTCTCCGACAGGGCTCCTCCCGAAAAACTGTTTTTT. This sequence encodes CASSFLSDRAPPEKLFF.